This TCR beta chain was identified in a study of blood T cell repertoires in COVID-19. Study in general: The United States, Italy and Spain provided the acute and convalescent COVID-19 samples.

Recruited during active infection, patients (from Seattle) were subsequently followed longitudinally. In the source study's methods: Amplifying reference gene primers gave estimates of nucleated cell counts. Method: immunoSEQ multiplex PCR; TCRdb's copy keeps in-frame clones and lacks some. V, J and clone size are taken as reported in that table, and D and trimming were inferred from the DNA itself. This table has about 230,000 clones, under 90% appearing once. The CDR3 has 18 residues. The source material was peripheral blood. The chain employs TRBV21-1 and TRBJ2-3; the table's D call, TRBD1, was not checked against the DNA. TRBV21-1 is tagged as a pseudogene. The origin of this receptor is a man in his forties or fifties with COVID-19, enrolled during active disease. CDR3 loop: CASSKRGSGAIYSDTQYF. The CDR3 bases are TGTGCCAGCAGCAAAAGGGGATCTGGGGCAATTTATTCAGATACGCAGTATTTT.